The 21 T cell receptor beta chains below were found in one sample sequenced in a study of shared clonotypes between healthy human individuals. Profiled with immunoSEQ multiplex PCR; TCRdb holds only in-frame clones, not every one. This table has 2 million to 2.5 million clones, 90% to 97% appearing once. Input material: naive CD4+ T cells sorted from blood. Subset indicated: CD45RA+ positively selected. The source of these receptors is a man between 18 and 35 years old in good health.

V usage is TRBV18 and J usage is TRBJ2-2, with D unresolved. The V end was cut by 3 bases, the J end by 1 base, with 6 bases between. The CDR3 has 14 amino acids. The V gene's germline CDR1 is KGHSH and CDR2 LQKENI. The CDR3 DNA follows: TGTGCCAGCTCACCTTTTGAGAACACCGGGGAGCTGTTTTTT. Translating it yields CASSPFENTGELFF.

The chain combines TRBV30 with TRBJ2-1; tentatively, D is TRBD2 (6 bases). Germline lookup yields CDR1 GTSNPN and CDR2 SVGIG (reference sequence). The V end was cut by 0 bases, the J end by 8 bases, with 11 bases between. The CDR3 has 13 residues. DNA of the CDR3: TGTGCCTGGAGTGTAGTTTGGGAGGATGAGCAGTTCTTC. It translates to CAWSVVWEDEQFF.

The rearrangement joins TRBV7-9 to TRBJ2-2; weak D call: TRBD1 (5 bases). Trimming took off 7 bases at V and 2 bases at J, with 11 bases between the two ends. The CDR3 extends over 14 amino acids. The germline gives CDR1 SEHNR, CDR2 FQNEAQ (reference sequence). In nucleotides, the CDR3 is TGTGCCAGCATCCAAGACAGCAACACCGGGGAGCTGTTTTTT. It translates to CASIQDSNTGELFF.

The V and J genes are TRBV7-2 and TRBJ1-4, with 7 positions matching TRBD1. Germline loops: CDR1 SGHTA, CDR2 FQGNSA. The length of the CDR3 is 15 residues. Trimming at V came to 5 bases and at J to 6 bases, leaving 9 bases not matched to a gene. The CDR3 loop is CASSQNRGIHEKLFF. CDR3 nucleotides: TGTGCCAGCAGCCAAAACAGGGGCATTCATGAAAAACTGTTTTTT.

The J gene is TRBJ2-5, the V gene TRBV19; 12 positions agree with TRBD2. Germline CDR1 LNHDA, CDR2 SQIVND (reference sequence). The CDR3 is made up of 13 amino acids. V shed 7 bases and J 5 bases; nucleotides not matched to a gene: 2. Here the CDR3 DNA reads TGTGCCAGTACTAGCGGGGGGGTGGAGACCCAGTACTTC. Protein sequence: CASTSGGVETQYF.

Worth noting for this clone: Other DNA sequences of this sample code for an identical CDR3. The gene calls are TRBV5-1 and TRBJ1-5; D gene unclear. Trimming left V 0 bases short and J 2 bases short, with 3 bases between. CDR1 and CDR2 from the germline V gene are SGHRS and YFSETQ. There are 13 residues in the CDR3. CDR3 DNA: TGCGCCAGCAGCTTGGACGGCAATCAGCCCCAGCATTTT. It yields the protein CASSLDGNQPQHF.

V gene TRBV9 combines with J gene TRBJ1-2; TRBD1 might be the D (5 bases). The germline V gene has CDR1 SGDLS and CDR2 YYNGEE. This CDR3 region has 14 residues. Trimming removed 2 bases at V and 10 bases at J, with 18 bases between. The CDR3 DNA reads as TGTGCCAGCAGCGTCGGGACGGCAGTCCTTCCCTACACCTTC. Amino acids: CASSVGTAVLPYTF.

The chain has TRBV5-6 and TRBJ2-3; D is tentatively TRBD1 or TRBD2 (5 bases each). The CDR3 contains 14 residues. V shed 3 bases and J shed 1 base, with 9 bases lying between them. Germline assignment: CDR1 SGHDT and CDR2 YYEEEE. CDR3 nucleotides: TGTGCCAGCAGCTCGTTGGGGGGCACAGATACGCAGTATTTT. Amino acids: CASSSLGGTDTQYF.

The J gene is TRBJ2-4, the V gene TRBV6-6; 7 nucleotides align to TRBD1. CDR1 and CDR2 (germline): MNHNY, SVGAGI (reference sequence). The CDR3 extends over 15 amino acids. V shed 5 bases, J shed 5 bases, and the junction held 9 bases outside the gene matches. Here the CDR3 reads CASSPTPGQENIQYF. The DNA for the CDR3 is TGTGCCAGCAGTCCCACGCCCGGACAGGAAAACATTCAGTACTTC.

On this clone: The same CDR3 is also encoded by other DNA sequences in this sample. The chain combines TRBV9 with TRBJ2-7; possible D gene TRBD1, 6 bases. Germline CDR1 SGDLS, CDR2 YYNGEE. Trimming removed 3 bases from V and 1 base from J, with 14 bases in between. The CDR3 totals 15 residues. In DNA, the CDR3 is TGTGCCAGCAGCGCCGATGTGACAGGATCCTACGAGCAGTACTTC. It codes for CASSADVTGSYEQYF.

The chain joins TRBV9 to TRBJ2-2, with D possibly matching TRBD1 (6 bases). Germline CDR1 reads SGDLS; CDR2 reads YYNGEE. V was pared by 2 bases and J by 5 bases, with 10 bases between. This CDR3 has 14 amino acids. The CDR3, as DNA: TGTGCCAGCAGCGTGACAGGTATTACCGGGGAGCTGTTTTTT. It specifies CASSVTGITGELFF.

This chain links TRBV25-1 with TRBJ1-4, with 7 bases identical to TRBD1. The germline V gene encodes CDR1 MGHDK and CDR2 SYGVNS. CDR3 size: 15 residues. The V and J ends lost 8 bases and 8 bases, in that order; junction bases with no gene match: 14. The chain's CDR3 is CASVWGAGGSEKLFF. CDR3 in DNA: TGTGCCAGCGTTTGGGGCGCAGGGGGATCGGAAAAACTGTTTTTT.

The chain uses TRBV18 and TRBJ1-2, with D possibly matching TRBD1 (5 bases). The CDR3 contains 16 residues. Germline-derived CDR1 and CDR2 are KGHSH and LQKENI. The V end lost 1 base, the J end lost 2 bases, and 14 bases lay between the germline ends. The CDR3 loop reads CASSPLPPGPNYGYTF. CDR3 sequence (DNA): TGTGCCAGCTCACCACTACCTCCGGGGCCCAACTATGGCTACACCTTC. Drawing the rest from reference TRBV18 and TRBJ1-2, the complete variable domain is NAGVMQNPRHLVRRRGQEARLRCSPMKGHSHVYWYRQLPEEGLKFMVYLQKENIIDESGMPKERFSAEFPKEGPSILRIQQVVRGDSAAYFCASSPLPPGPNYGYTFGSGTRLTVV.

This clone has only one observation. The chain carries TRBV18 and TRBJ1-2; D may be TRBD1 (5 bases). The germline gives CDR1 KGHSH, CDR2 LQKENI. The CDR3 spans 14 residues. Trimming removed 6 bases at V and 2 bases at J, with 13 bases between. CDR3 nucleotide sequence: TGTGCCAGCTCCCCGGTGGACACGAACTATGGCTACACCTTC. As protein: CASSPVDTNYGYTF.

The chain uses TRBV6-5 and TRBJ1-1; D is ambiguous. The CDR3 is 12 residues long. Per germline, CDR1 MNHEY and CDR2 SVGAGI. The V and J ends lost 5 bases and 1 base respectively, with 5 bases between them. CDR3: CASSQSNTEAFF. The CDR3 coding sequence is TGTGCCAGCAGTCAATCGAACACTGAAGCTTTCTTT.

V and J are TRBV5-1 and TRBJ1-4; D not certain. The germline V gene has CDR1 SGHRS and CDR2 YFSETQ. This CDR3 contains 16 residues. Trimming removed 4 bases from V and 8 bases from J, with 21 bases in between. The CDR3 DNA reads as TGCGCCAGCAGCCCTACTCCTTCCGGGGTCGGCGAAAAACTGTTTTTT. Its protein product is CASSPTPSGVGEKLFF.

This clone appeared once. The CDR3 spells CASRKGASGQPQHF. The CDR3 nucleotides read TGTGCCAGCAGAAAGGGGGCGTCGGGTCAGCCCCAGCATTTT. The rearrangement uses TRBV6-1 and TRBJ1-5, with 7 positions matching TRBD1. The V and J ends lost 6 bases and 6 bases, in that order; junction bases with no gene match: 8. Germline CDR1 is MNHNS and CDR2 is SASEGT. This CDR3 is built from 14 residues.

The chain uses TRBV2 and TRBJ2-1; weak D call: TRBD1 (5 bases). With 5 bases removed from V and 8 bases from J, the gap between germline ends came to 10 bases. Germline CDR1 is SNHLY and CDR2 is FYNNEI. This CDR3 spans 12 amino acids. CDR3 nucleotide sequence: TGTGCCAGCAGTAGGGGTTTCGATGAGCAGTTCTTC. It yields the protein CASSRGFDEQFF.

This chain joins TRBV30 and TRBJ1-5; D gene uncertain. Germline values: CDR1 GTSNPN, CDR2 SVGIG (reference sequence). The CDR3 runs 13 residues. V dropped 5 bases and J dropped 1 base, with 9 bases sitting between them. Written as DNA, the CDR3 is TGTGCCTGGGCCAGACTAAGCAATCAGCCCCAGCATTTT. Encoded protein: CAWARLSNQPQHF. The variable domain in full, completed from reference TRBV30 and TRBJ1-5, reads SQTIHQWPATLVQPVGSPLSLECTVEGTSNPNLYWYRQAAGRGLQLLFYSVGIGQISSEVPQNLSASRPQDRQFILSSKKLLLSDSGFYLCAWARLSNQPQHFGDGTRLSIL.

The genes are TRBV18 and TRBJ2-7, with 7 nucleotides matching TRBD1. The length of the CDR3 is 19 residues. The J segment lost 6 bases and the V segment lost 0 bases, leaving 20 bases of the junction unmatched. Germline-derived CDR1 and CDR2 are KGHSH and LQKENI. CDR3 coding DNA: TGTGCCAGCTCACCACCCTTATCCGGAAGACAGGGTTGGAAAACCGAGCAGTACTTC. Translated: CASSPPLSGRQGWKTEQYF.

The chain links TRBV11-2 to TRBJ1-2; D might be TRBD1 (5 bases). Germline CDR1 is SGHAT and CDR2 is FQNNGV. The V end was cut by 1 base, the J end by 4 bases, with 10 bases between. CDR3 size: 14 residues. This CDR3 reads CASSLAVGPYGYTF. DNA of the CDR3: TGTGCCAGCAGCTTAGCAGTGGGACCCTATGGCTACACCTTC.